This T cell receptor (beta chain) is from a study of beta chain features in type 1 diabetes. The wider study: Patients shared similar age, gender and cell yields with healthy donors.

The isolated RNA, all of it, was reverse transcribed, so expressed TCRB transcripts were what got sequenced. An average approximately 4 million reads came from naive, central memory and regulatory T cell samples. Sequencing was performed with immunoSEQ multiplex PCR; in TCRdb, only in-frame clones are kept and a portion is missing. The table shows around 100,000 clones, with 25% to 30% occurring only once. The V end was cut by 6 bases, the J end by 4 bases, with 12 bases between. CDR3 size: 13 residues. Germline V gene data show CDR1 as MNHEY and CDR2 as SMNVEV (reference sequence). Findings of the study overall: People with Type 1 diabetes carried modestly yet significantly shorter TCRB CDR3s in all four CD4+ subsets.

Worth noting for this clone: Its cognate antigen is unknown.

Using CD45RO/CCR7/CD25/CD127/CD95/CD27, CD4+ naive, central memory, regulatory and stem cell-like memory cells were sorted. V gene TRBV27 combines with J gene TRBJ1-1; D is possibly TRBD1 (5 bases). This clonotype was obtained from a woman aged 18-30 years with type 1 diabetes. Specimen: central memory CD4+ T cells from blood. In DNA form, the CDR3 reads TGTGCCAGCAGATTCAGGGTAAGCACTGAAGCTTTCTTT. The encoded protein is CASRFRVSTEAFF.